Sequencing of this TCR beta chain was carried out in a study of cytomegalovirus exposure and HLA in healthy donors. A remark on this clone: The antigen is unknown.

The V gene lost 0 bases and the J gene lost 5 bases, with 8 bases spanning the gap. This CDR3 is built from 14 residues. Germline values: CDR1 SGHNT, CDR2 YENEEA. Vbeta (60) and Jbeta (13) primers were used in the PCR. Sequencing was performed with immunoSEQ multiplex PCR; in TCRdb, only in-frame clones are kept and a portion is missing. This table holds some 140,000 clones, 73% found once. Regarding the study as a whole: Among TCR sequences, most were rare, though some public TCRs appeared in many donors. It was likely that a cluster of highly shared sequence variants was a sequencing artifact.

The chain has TRBV11-3 and TRBJ2-1, with D unresolved. The clonotype originates from a middle-aged woman in good health and CMV-seronegative. The specimen was PBMCs. The CDR3 spells CASSLEVYDNEQFF. As DNA, the CDR3 is TGTGCCAGCAGCTTAGAGGTCTACGACAATGAGCAGTTCTTC.